The 7 T cell receptor beta chains below all came from one sample that was sequenced in a study of blood T cell repertoires in COVID-19. Clones were read by immunoSEQ multiplex PCR, and TCRdb kept only the in-frame ones, dropping some. The sample lists some 140,000 clones, roughly 78% occurring once. The sample comprised peripheral blood. These receptors all come from a man aged 60-69 years with acute or convalescent COVID-19.

This sequence joins TRBV5-4 and TRBJ1-2; D is ambiguous. Trimming removed 0 bases at V and 7 bases at J, with 7 bases between. The CDR3 spans 12 residues. Germline assignment: CDR1 SGHNT and CDR2 YYREEE (reference sequence). The CDR3 is CASSLGGSGYTF. CDR3 nucleotides: TGTGCCAGCAGCTTGGGCGGCTCTGGCTACACCTTC. Variable domain in full (rest from reference TRBV5-4 and TRBJ1-2): ETGVTQSPTHLIKTRGQQVTLRCSSQSGHNTVSWYQQALGQGPQFIFQYYREEENGRGNFPPRFSGLQFPNYSSELNVNALELDDSALYLCASSLGGSGYTFGSGTRLTVV.

The CDR3 coding sequence is TGTGCCAGCAGCTCACAGGGGGCTAACACTGAAGCTTTCTTT. This encodes CASSSQGANTEAFF. This chain joins TRBV7-3 and TRBJ1-1; 9 bases are shared with TRBD1. The trim removed 4 bases at V and 2 bases at J, leaving 2 bases unmatched. This CDR3 has 14 residues. Germline V gene data show CDR1 as SGHTA and CDR2 as FQGTGA.

V is TRBV28 and J is TRBJ1-6, with 9 nucleotides matching TRBD1. V trimming: 5 bases; J trimming: 7 bases; junction bases outside the gene matches: 9. Looked up from germline, CDR1 is MDHEN and CDR2 is SYDVKM. This CDR3 has 16 residues. CDR3 in amino acids: CASSPPPGQGNSPLHF. DNA for the CDR3: TGTGCCAGCAGTCCCCCGCCGGGACAGGGAAATTCACCCCTCCACTTT. Combining the CDR3 with reference TRBV28 and TRBJ1-6 gives the whole variable domain DVKVTQSSRYLVKRTGEKVFLECVQDMDHENMFWYRQDPGLGLRLIYFSYDVKMKEKGDIPEGYSVSREKKERFSLILESASTNQTSMYLCASSPPPGQGNSPLHFGNGTRLTVT.

This clone was detected a few times. The rearrangement links TRBV11-3 to TRBJ2-1; D is perhaps TRBD1 (5 bases). The V end was cut by 1 base, the J end by 4 bases, with 11 bases between. This CDR3 spans 15 amino acids. Germline lookup yields CDR1 SGHNT and CDR2 YENEEA. The CDR3 is CASSLGRDFYNEQFF. The CDR3 DNA is TGTGCCAGCAGCTTAGGCAGGGATTTTTACAATGAGCAGTTCTTC.

The chain is built from TRBV5-1 and TRBJ2-6; tentatively, D is TRBD2 (6 bases). Germline loops: CDR1 SGHRS, CDR2 YFSETQ. CDR3 length equals 16 residues. V shed 1 base and J shed 0 bases, with 8 bases lying between them. In DNA, the CDR3 is TGCGCCAGCAGCTTGACGGGGGTCTCTGGGGCCAACGTCCTGACTTTC. Amino acids: CASSLTGVSGANVLTF.

The gene calls are TRBV21-1 and TRBJ2-2; the table's D call TRBD1 went unverified against the DNA. TRBV21-1 is classified as a pseudogene. The CDR3 extends over 12 amino acids. This CDR3 reads CACSRGTGELFF. Here the CDR3 DNA reads TGTGCCTGCTCGAGGGGGACCGGGGAGCTGTTTTTT.

The table lists this clone with a count of one. V usage is TRBV27 and J usage is TRBJ2-1, with TRBD2 matching 13 bases. The CDR3 runs 16 residues. CDR1 and CDR2 (germline): MNHEY, SMNVEV (reference sequence). V lost 4 bases and J lost 9; bases outside the gene matches: 9. The CDR3 sequence is CASSWGTSGKTIEQFF. The CDR3 bases are TGTGCCAGCAGTTGGGGGACTAGCGGGAAAACGATTGAGCAGTTCTTC.